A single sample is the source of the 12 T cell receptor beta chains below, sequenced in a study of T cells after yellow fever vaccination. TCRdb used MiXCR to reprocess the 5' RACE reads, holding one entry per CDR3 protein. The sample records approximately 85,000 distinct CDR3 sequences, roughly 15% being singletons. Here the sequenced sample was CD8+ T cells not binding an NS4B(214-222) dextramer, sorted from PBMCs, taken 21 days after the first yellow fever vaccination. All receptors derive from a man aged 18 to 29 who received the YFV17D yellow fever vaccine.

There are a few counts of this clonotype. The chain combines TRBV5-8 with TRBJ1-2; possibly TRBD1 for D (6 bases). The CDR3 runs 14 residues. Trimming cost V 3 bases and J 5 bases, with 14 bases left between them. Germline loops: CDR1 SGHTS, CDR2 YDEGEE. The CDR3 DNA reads TGTGCCAGCAGCTACGCCGGGACAACTTATGGCTACACCTTC. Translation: CASSYAGTTYGYTF.

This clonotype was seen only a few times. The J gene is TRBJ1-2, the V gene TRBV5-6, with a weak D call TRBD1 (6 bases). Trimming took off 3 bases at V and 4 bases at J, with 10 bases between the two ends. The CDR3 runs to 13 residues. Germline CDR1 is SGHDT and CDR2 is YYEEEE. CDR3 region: CASSYGGSYGYTF. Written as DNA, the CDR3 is TGTGCCAGCAGCTATGGGGGCAGCTATGGCTACACCTTC.

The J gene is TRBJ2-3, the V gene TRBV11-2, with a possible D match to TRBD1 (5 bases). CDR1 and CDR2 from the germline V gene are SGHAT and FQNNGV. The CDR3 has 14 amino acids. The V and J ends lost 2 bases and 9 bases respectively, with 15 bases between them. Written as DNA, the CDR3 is TGTGCCAGCAGCTTATATCAGGGCAGCCCAACGCAGTATTTT. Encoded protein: CASSLYQGSPTQYF. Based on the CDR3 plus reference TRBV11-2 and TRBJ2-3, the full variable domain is EAGVAQSPRYKIIEKRQSVAFWCNPISGHATLYWYQQILGQGPKLLIQFQNNGVVDDSQLPKDRFSAERLKGVDSTLKIQPAKLEDSAVYLCASSLYQGSPTQYFGPGTRLTVL.

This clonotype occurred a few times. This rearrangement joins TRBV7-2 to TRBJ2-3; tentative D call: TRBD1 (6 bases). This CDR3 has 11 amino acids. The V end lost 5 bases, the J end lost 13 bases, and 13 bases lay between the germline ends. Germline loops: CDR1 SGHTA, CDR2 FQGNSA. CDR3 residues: CASSVDRDKYF. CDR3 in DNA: TGTGCCAGCAGCGTAGACCGGGACAAGTATTTT.

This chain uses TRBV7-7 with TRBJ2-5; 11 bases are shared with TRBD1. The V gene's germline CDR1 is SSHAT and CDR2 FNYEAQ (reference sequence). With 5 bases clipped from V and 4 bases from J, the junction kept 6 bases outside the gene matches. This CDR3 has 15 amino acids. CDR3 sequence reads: CASSGTGGIGETQYF. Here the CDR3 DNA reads TGTGCCAGCAGCGGGACAGGGGGGATTGGAGAGACCCAGTACTTC.

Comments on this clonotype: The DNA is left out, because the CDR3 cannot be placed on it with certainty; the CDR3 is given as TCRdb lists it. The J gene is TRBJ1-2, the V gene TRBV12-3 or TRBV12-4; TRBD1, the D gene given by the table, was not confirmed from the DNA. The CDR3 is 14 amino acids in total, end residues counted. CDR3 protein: CASSFGEGANGYTF.

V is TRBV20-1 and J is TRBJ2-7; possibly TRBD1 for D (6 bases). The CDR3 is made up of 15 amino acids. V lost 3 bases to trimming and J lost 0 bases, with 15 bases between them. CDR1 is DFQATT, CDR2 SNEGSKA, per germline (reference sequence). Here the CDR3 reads CSARPSGTISYEQYF. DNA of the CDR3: TGCAGTGCTAGGCCTTCCGGGACAATCTCCTACGAGCAGTACTTC.

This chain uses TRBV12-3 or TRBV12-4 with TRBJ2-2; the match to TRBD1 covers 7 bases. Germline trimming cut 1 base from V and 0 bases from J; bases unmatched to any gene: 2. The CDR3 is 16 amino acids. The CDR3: CASSLEGASNTGELFF. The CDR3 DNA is TGTGCCAGCAGTTTAGAGGGGGCATCGAACACCGGGGAGCTGTTTTTT.

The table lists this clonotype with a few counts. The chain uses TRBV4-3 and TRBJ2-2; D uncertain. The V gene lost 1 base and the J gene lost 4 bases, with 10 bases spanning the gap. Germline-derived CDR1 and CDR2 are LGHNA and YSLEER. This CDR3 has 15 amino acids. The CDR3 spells CASSQAQPGTGELFF. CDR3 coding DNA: TGCGCCAGCAGCCAAGCTCAGCCAGGCACCGGGGAGCTGTTTTTT.

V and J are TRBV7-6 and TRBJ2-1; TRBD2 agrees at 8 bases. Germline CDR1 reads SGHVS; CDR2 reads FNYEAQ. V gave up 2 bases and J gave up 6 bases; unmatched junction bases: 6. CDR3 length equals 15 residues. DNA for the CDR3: TGTGCCAGCAGCTTAACGGCTAGCGGGTTCAATGAGCAGTTCTTC. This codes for CASSLTASGFNEQFF.

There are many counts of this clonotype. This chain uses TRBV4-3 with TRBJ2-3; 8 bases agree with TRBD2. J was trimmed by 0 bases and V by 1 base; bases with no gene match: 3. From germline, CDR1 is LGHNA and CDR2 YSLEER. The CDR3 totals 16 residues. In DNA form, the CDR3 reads TGCGCCAGCAGCCAAGGAGCGGGGGTTAGCACAGATACGCAGTATTTT. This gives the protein CASSQGAGVSTDTQYF.

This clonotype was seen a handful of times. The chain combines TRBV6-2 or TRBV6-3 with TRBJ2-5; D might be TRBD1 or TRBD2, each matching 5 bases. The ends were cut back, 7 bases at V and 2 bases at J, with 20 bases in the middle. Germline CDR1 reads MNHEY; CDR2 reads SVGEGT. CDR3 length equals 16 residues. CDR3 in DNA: TGTGCCAGCAACTCTGAGGGACCCATCAATCAAGAGACCCAGTACTTC. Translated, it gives CASNSEGPINQETQYF.